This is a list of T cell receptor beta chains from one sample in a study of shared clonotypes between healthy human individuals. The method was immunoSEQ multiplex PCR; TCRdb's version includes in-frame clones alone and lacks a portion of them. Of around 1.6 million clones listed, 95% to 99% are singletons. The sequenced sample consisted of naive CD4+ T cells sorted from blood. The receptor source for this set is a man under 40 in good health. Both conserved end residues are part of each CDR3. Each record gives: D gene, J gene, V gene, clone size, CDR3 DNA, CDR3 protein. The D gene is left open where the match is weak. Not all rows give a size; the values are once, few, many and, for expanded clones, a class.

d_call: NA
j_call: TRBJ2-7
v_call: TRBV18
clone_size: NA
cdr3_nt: TGTGCCAGCTCACCCATTGGTGCCTACGAGCAGTACTTC
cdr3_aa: CASSPIGAYEQYF

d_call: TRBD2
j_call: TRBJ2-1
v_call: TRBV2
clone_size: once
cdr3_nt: TGTGCCAGCAGTGAAGGTCCGGGACTAGCGGTTTACAATGAGCAGTTCTTC
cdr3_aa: CASSEGPGLAVYNEQFF

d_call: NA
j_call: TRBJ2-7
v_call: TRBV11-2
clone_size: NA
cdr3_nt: TGTGCCAGCAGCTTATCCGTGGCCGCAGGGGTATTCAGTTACGAGCAGTACTTC
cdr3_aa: CASSLSVAAGVFSYEQYF

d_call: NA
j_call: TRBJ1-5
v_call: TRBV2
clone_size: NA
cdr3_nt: TGTGCCAGCAGTCCCATGGGCGGTAGCAATCAGCCCCAGCATTTT
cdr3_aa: CASSPMGGSNQPQHF

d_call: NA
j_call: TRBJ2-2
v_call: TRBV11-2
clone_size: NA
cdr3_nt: TGTGCCAGCAGCCCGGGGCTAGCCGGTACCGGGGAGCTGTTTTTT
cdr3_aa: CASSPGLAGTGELFF

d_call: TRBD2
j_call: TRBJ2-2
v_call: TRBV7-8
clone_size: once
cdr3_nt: TGTGCCAGCAGCGCACTAGCGGGAGTTCGGTCCGGGGAGCTGTTTTTT
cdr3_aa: CASSALAGVRSGELFF

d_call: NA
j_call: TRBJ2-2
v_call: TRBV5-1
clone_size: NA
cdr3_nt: TGCGCCAGCAGCTTTAAAGGGACTCCGAACACCGGGGAGCTGTTTTTT
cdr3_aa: CASSFKGTPNTGELFF

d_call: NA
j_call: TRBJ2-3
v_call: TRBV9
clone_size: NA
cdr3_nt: TGTGCCAGCAGCGTCGATGGCAGGTTATTGGATACGCAGTATTTT
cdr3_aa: CASSVDGRLLDTQYF

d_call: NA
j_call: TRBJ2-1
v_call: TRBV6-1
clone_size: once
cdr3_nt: TGTGCCAGCAGTGTTTATGAGCAGTTCTTC
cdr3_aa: CASSVYEQFF

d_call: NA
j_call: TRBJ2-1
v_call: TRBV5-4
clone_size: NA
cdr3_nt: TGTGCCAGCAGCTCACAAAGGGGCGCCGAGAATGAGCAGTTCTTC
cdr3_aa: CASSSQRGAENEQFF

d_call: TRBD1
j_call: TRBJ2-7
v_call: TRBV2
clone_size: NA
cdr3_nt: TGTGCCAGCAGTGCTGGACAGGGGTACTACGAGCAGTACTTC
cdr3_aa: CASSAGQGYYEQYF

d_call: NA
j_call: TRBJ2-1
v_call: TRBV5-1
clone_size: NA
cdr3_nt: TGCGCCAGCAGCTTGGTAACTAGCACCGACTACAATGAGCAGTTCTTC
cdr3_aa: CASSLVTSTDYNEQFF

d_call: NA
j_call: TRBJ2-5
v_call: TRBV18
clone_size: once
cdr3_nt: TGTGCCATCGGCAACCTGCAAGAGACCCAGTACTTC
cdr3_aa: CAIGNLQETQYF

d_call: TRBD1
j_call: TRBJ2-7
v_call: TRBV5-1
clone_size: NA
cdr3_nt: TGCGCCAGCAGCTTGGAGAAACAGGGGGCGCAAAGGTACGAGCAGTACTTC
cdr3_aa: CASSLEKQGAQRYEQYF

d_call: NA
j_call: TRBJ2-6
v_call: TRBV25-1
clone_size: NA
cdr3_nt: TGTGCCAGCAGTGAATACGCCGCGTCTGGGGCCAACGTCCTGACTTTC
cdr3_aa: CASSEYAASGANVLTF

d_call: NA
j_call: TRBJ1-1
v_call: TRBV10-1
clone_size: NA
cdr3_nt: TGCGCCAGCAGTGAGTCTATGGATTTAAAAGCTTTCTTT
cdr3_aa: CASSESMDLKAFF

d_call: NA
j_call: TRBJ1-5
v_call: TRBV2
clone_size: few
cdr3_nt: TGTGCCAGCAGTATTCCCGATGGGAATCAGCCCCAGCATTTT
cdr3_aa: CASSIPDGNQPQHF

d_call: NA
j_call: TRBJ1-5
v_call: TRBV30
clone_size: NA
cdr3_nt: TGTGCCTGGAGTGTGGGGCCTGGGGGGGGATCACCCCAGCATTTT
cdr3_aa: CAWSVGPGGGSPQHF

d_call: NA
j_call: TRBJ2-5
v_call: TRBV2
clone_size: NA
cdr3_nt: TGTGCCAGCAGTCTACCCCGACGGGAGACCCAGTACTTC
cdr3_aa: CASSLPRRETQYF

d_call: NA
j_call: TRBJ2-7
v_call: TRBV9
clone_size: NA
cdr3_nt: TGTGCCAGCAGCGATATCCTAGTGGGGGACCAGTACTTC
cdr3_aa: CASSDILVGDQYF

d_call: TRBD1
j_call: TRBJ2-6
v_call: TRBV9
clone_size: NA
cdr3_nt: TGTGCCAGCAGCGAGCGACGGAAGGGACAGGGAGGCAACGTCCTGACTTTC
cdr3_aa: CASSERRKGQGGNVLTF

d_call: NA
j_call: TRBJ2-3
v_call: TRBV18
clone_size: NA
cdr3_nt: TGTGCCAGCTCAGGTTCGGACTTGCGGTTCACAGATACGCAGTATTTT
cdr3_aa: CASSGSDLRFTDTQYF

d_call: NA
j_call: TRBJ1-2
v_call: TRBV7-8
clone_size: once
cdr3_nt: TGTGCCAGCAGCTTTCAGCTTTATGGCTACACCTTC
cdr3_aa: CASSFQLYGYTF

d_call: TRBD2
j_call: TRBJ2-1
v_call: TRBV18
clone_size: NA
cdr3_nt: TGTGCCAGCTCACCACTGGCGGGGGGGAATGAGCAGTTCTTC
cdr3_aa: CASSPLAGGNEQFF

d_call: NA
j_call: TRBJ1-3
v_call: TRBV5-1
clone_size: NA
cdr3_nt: TGCGCCAGCAGCTCCACAGGGATCGGAAACACCATATATTTT
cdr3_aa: CASSSTGIGNTIYF

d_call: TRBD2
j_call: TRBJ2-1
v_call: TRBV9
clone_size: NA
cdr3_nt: TGTGCCAGCAGCGTAGGAATGACTAGCGGGAGTCATGAGCAGTTCTTC
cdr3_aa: CASSVGMTSGSHEQFF

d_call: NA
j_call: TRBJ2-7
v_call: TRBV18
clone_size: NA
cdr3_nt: TGTGCCAGCTCACCGGGGGTCTACGAGCAGTACTTC
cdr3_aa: CASSPGVYEQYF

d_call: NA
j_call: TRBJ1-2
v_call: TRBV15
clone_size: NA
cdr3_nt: TGTGCCACCAGCAGAGTGGTAGCTTCCGGGACATCCTATGGCTACACCTTC
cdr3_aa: CATSRVVASGTSYGYTF